The source of this T cell receptor (beta chain) is a study of T cells after yellow fever vaccination. Findings of the study overall: Abundant clonotypes from the bulk population could have been carried over as contaminants into FACS-sorted repertoires.

The table lists this clonotype with a few counts. Its target is not known. The CDR3 runs 14 residues. Germline loops: CDR1 SGDLS, CDR2 YYNGEE. V was cut by 2 bases and J by 5 bases, with 14 bases left in between. Each CDR3 protein gets one entry after TCRdb re-called the 5' RACE reads with MiXCR. The data contain tens of thousands of distinct CDR3 sequences, approximately 7.3% of them seen just once; the ten biggest clones take up around 28%. The J gene is TRBJ2-7, the V gene TRBV9, with D tentatively TRBD1 (6 bases). The sample here was CD8+ T cells sorted from PBMCs, taken 9 to 10 days after the first yellow fever vaccination. The TCR comes from a man in his late teens or twenties who received the YFV17D yellow fever vaccine. Written as DNA, the CDR3 is TGTGCCAGCAGCGTCACGAACAGGGCCCACGAGCAGTACTTC. Protein sequence: CASSVTNRAHEQYF. Together with reference TRBV9 and TRBJ2-7, the CDR3 gives the full variable domain: DSGVTQTPKHLITATGQRVTLRCSPRSGDLSVYWYQQSLDQGLQFLIQYYNGEERAKGNILERFSAQQFPDLHSELNLSSLELGDSALYFCASSVTNRAHEQYFGPGTRLTVT.